One T cell receptor beta chain is described in this entry. These data come from a study of blood T cell repertoires in COVID-19. The germline gives CDR1 SNHLY, CDR2 FYNNEI. The CDR3 runs 14 residues. V lost 8 bases and J lost 5, with 18 bases in between. Original methodology: The authors estimated nucleated cell counts from reference gene primer amplification. Using immunoSEQ multiplex PCR, the repertoire was profiled, and TCRdb retains in-frame clones only, with some absent. V and J calls and clone size are as listed in that table; D and trimming were resolved from the DNA. Among tens of thousands of clones listed, roughly 88% were seen once.

The sample comprised peripheral blood. The rearrangement joins TRBV2 to TRBJ1-2; a weak D match, TRBD1 (6 bases). The receptor was isolated from a human donor in a cohort sampled during active COVID-19. CDR3 protein: CASSQEDSAYGYTF. The CDR3 nucleotides read TGTGCCAGCTCCCAGGAGGACAGTGCTTATGGCTACACCTTC. The full variable domain, with the rest looked up from reference TRBV2 and TRBJ1-2, is EPEVTQTPSHQVTQMGQEVILRCVPISNHLYFYWYRQILGQKVEFLVSFYNNEISEKSEIFDDQFSVERPDGSNFTLKIRSTKLEDSAMYFCASSQEDSAYGYTFGSGTRLTVV.